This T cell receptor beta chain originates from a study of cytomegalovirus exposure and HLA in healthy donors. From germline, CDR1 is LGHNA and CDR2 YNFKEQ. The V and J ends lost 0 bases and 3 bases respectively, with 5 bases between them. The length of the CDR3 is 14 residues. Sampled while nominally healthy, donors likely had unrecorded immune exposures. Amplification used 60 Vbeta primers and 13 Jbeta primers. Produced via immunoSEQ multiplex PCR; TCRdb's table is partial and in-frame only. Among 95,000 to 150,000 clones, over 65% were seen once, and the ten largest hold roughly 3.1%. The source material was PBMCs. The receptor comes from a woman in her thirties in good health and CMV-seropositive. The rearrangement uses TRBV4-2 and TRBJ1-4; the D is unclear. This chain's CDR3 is CASSQDWPNEKLFF. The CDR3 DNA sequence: TGTGCCAGCAGCCAAGATTGGCCTAATGAAAAACTGTTTTTT.